This passage covers 29 T cell receptor beta chains from one sample sequenced in a study of cytomegalovirus exposure and HLA in healthy donors. The PCR made use of 60 Vbeta and 13 Jbeta primers. Generated by immunoSEQ multiplex PCR, the TCRdb table keeps only in-frame clones and is missing some. The sample carries 90,000 to 130,000 clones, around 84% recorded once. The material sequenced was PBMCs. The source is a woman in her twenties or thirties in good health and CMV-seronegative.

This chain joins TRBV4-3 and TRBJ2-1; TRBD2 aligns across 9 bases. Germline assignment: CDR1 LGHNA and CDR2 YSLEER. This CDR3 is built from 14 residues. V trimming: 2 bases; J trimming: 8 bases; junction bases outside the gene matches: 4. CDR3 in amino acids: CASSQHRTSDEQFF. In DNA, the CDR3 is TGCGCCAGCAGCCAACACCGGACTAGCGATGAGCAGTTCTTC.

The rearrangement joins TRBV7-8 to TRBJ1-1; no clear D. The CDR3 contains 14 residues. In germline, CDR1 is SGHVS, CDR2 FQNEAQ. Trimming shortened V by 1 base and J by 1 base, and 7 bases separated the two germline ends. The CDR3 reads CASSLGGQNTEAFF. The CDR3 nucleotides read TGTGCCAGCAGCTTAGGCGGGCAGAACACTGAAGCTTTCTTT.

The chain has TRBV28 and TRBJ2-3; 7 bases agree with TRBD1. Germline CDR1 MDHEN, CDR2 SYDVKM. The CDR3 covers 14 residues. Trimming cost V 7 bases and J 5 bases; bases outside gene matches: 9. The CDR3 loop reads CASNSEGAGDTQYF. The CDR3 DNA reads as TGTGCCAGCAATTCTGAGGGGGCTGGAGATACGCAGTATTTT.

V is TRBV5-4 and J is TRBJ2-3; 9 nucleotides agree with TRBD2. V lost 1 base to trimming and J lost 1 base; unmatched junction nucleotides: 1. This CDR3 region has 15 residues. The germline V gene has CDR1 SGHNT and CDR2 YYREEE (reference sequence). The CDR3 region has the DNA TGTGCCAGCAGCTTGCGGACTAGCGGCACAGATACGCAGTATTTT. Translating gives CASSLRTSGTDTQYF.

The chain joins TRBV28 to TRBJ2-7; TRBD2 might be the D (5 bases). The CDR3 extends over 15 amino acids. Germline CDR1 is MDHEN and CDR2 is SYDVKM. Trimming removed 6 bases from V and 5 bases from J, with 20 bases in between. Written as DNA, the CDR3 is TGTGCCAGCAGAGCTTGGGCGAGGGCTGCTCACGAGCAGTACTTC. Amino acids: CASRAWARAAHEQYF. The variable domain in full, with the rest retrieved from reference TRBV28 and TRBJ2-7, is DVKVTQSSRYLVKRTGEKVFLECVQDMDHENMFWYRQDPGLGLRLIYFSYDVKMKEKGDIPEGYSVSREKKERFSLILESASTNQTSMYLCASRAWARAAHEQYFGPGTRLTVT.

This rearrangement joins TRBV4-1 to TRBJ2-2; 9 bases are a match to TRBD2. The V and J ends lost 0 bases and 0 bases, in that order; junction bases with no gene match: 11. Germline V gives CDR1 MGHRA, CDR2 YSYEKL. CDR3 size: 20 residues. In DNA form, the CDR3 reads TGCGCCAGCAGCCAAGATGGAGAACTAGCGGGTGTGTCGAACACCGGGGAGCTGTTTTTT. Encoded protein: CASSQDGELAGVSNTGELFF.

The J gene is TRBJ1-2, the V gene TRBV19, with TRBD1 identical over 8 bases. The CDR3 contains 15 residues. Germline trimming cut 8 bases from V and 5 bases from J; bases unmatched to any gene: 13. From germline, CDR1 is LNHDA and CDR2 SQIVND (reference sequence). CDR3 bases: TGTGCCAGTGGCTATTGGACAGGGCAAGGGTATGGCTACACCTTC. It specifies CASGYWTGQGYGYTF.

The rearrangement links TRBV29-1 to TRBJ1-1; D remains ambiguous. Deletions cut 3 bases from V and 3 bases from J, with 5 bases between. In germline, CDR1 is SQVTM, CDR2 ANQGSEA. The CDR3 runs to 11 residues. The CDR3 nucleotides are TGCAGCGTTGACGGAGACACTGAAGCTTTCTTT. Protein product: CSVDGDTEAFF.

This chain joins TRBV27 and TRBJ2-1, with 9 bases aligning to TRBD2. The CDR3 has 15 amino acids. The junction had 12 bases not matched to a gene; V was cut back by 6 bases and J by 9 bases. CDR1 is MNHEY, CDR2 SMNVEV, per germline (reference sequence). The CDR3 DNA follows: TGTGCCAGCAGGGCACCGGGACTAGCCACCGGTGAGCAGTTCTTC. Protein product: CASRAPGLATGEQFF.

V usage is TRBV4-3 and J usage is TRBJ2-1; 7 nucleotides line up with TRBD2. The CDR3 is made up of 16 amino acids. V lost 0 bases, J lost 6 bases, and 8 bases stayed unmatched. From germline, CDR1 is LGHNA and CDR2 YSLEER. CDR3 in amino acids: CASSQDRAGKPNEQFF. CDR3 DNA sequence: TGCGCCAGCAGCCAAGACCGAGCGGGAAAGCCCAATGAGCAGTTCTTC.

Written as DNA, the CDR3 is TGTGCCAGCAGCCCAAGACAGGGTCTGTACGAGCAGTACTTC. Translation gives CASSPRQGLYEQYF. The chain recombines TRBV5-6 with TRBJ2-7; TRBD1 matches 7 bases. Germline V gene lookup returns CDR1 SGHDT and CDR2 YYEEEE. The CDR3 has 14 residues. J was trimmed by 4 bases and V by 4 bases; bases with no gene match: 8.

The chain carries TRBV5-1 and TRBJ1-2, with D hard to call. Germline V CDR1 and CDR2: SGHRS, YFSETQ. Between the trimmed V and J ends, which lost 4 bases and 4 bases, there was a span of 14 bases. The CDR3 runs 14 residues. CDR3: CASSGTGKGYGYTF. CDR3 DNA sequence: TGCGCCAGCAGCGGCACCGGGAAAGGCTATGGCTACACCTTC.

This sequence joins TRBV27 and TRBJ2-5; maybe TRBD2 (5 bases). The CDR3 has 13 amino acids. The germline gives CDR1 MNHEY, CDR2 SMNVEV (reference sequence). Trimming took off 7 bases at V and 5 bases at J, with 14 bases between the two ends. CDR3 in DNA: TGTGCCAGCACCCCGGGGTTCGGGGAGACCCAGTACTTC. Residues: CASTPGFGETQYF.

The chain joins TRBV28 to TRBJ1-1; 8 bases map to TRBD1. Germline-derived CDR1 and CDR2 are MDHEN and SYDVKM. Germline trimming cut 7 bases from V and 5 bases from J; bases unmatched to any gene: 3. This CDR3 spans 12 amino acids. The CDR3: CASTQGVTEAFF. Here the CDR3 DNA reads TGTGCCAGCACACAGGGGGTGACTGAAGCTTTCTTT.

The chain is built from TRBV7-6 and TRBJ2-1; TRBD2 is a possible D gene (8 bases). Per the germline V gene, CDR1 is SGHVS and CDR2 is FNYEAQ. The CDR3 covers 16 residues. V shed 5 bases and J shed 4 bases, with 18 bases lying between them. CDR3 DNA sequence: TGTGCCAGCAGCGAGGGGGCGGGGGGCGTTTACAATGAGCAGTTCTTC. Translating gives CASSEGAGGVYNEQFF. Filled out from reference TRBV7-6 and TRBJ2-1, the complete variable domain reads GAGVSQSPRYKVTKRGQDVALRCDPISGHVSLYWYRQALGQGPEFLTYFNYEAQQDKSGLPNDRFSAERPEGSISTLTIQRTEQRDSAMYRCASSEGAGGVYNEQFFGPGTRLTVL.

The V call is TRBV2, the J call TRBJ1-4, with D perhaps TRBD1 (5 bases). The CDR3 runs to 14 residues. Per germline, CDR1 SNHLY and CDR2 FYNNEI. With 5 bases removed from V and 5 bases from J, the gap between germline ends came to 12 bases. CDR3 residues: CASSRERGNEKLFF. In DNA form, the CDR3 reads TGTGCCAGCAGTAGAGAAAGGGGAAATGAAAAACTGTTTTTT.

The chain has TRBV29-1 and TRBJ1-4, with a weak D call TRBD1 (6 bases). The V gene's germline CDR1 is SQVTM and CDR2 ANQGSEA. V was shortened by 6 bases and J by 5 bases, with 10 bases between the two germline ends. The CDR3 sequence is 12 residues long. For the CDR3, the DNA is TGCAGCGTCGCAACAGGGAATGAAAAACTGTTTTTT. The encoded protein is CSVATGNEKLFF.

The chain combines TRBV7-7 with TRBJ2-2; TRBD2 might be the D (5 bases). Germline V lookup: CDR1 SSHAT, CDR2 FNYEAQ (reference sequence). Trimming stripped 5 bases from V and 2 bases from J, with 12 bases between. The CDR3 runs 15 residues. In nucleotides, the CDR3 is TGTGCCAGCAGCCCCAGTTGGACTAACACCGGGGAGCTGTTTTTT. Amino acid sequence: CASSPSWTNTGELFF.

The rearrangement joins TRBV29-1 to TRBJ2-1, with D uncertain. CDR1 is SQVTM, CDR2 ANQGSEA, per germline. V was trimmed by 2 bases and J by 0 bases, leaving 32 bases between them. This CDR3 has 22 amino acids. The CDR3 bases are TGCAGCGTTGAACCCACCCGTGATGGTTGGATTGGCAAATGGAGCTCCTACAATGAGCAGTTCTTC. Translation gives CSVEPTRDGWIGKWSSYNEQFF.

CDR3 sequence reads: CASSAQGVANEKLFF. In nucleotides, the CDR3 is TGTGCCAGCAGCGCACAGGGGGTGGCTAATGAAAAACTGTTTTTT. The chain joins TRBV5-6 to TRBJ1-4, with 8 bases identical to TRBD1. The ends lost 4 bases at V and 3 bases at J; junction bases unmatched: 5. The CDR3 consists of 15 residues. CDR1 and CDR2 from the germline V gene are SGHDT and YYEEEE.

V gene TRBV4-1 combines with J gene TRBJ1-6, with unresolved D. V lost 1 base and J 9 bases, leaving 13 bases between the germline ends. The CDR3 is 15 amino acids. The germline gives CDR1 MGHRA, CDR2 YSYEKL. This CDR3 reads CASSQGSYPASPLHF. In DNA form, the CDR3 reads TGCGCCAGCAGCCAAGGGTCCTATCCTGCTTCACCCCTCCACTTT.

The chain recombines TRBV4-3 with TRBJ2-1, with 11 positions matching TRBD2. Germline CDR1 reads LGHNA; CDR2 reads YSLEER. The J segment lost 6 bases and the V segment lost 0 bases, leaving 1 base of the junction unmatched. The CDR3 is 15 amino acids. The CDR3 coding sequence is TGCGCCAGCAGCCAAGATAGCGGGAGGGGCAATGAGCAGTTCTTC. It codes for CASSQDSGRGNEQFF.

The chain joins TRBV11-2 to TRBJ2-5; no clear D. CDR3 length equals 12 residues. Looked up from germline, CDR1 is SGHAT and CDR2 is FQNNGV. Trimming removed 3 bases from V and 6 bases from J, with 8 bases in between. The CDR3 bases are TGTGCCAGCAGCTTGAGTGGGCAGACCCAGTACTTC. Protein sequence: CASSLSGQTQYF.

About this clone: Other nucleotide sequences from this sample produce the same CDR3. This chain links TRBV29-1 with TRBJ2-5, with 9 bases fitting TRBD1. This CDR3 contains 14 residues. Germline assignment: CDR1 SQVTM and CDR2 ANQGSEA. The V and J ends lost 7 bases and 5 bases, in that order; junction bases with no gene match: 11. The CDR3 loop is CSAVAGTGRETQYF. The CDR3 bases are TGCAGCGCCGTGGCCGGGACAGGGCGGGAGACCCAGTACTTC.

The chain links TRBV14 to TRBJ1-4; 7 positions agree with TRBD1. Losses at the gene ends were 0 bases for V and 10 bases for J; bases not matched to a gene: 11. The CDR3 has 16 residues. CDR1 and CDR2 from the germline V gene are SGHDN and FVKESK. In DNA, the CDR3 is TGTGCCAGCAGCCAAGATCTGACAGGGCTCGGAGGAAAACTGTTTTTT. Protein sequence: CASSQDLTGLGGKLFF.

The chain recombines TRBV15 with TRBJ2-5, with D perhaps matching TRBD2 (6 bases). The CDR3 is made up of 15 amino acids. The V and J ends lost 0 bases and 0 bases respectively, with 8 bases between them. Germline values: CDR1 LNHNV, CDR2 YYDKDF (reference sequence). The CDR3 loop is CATSRDRGYQETQYF. In nucleotides, the CDR3 is TGTGCCACCAGCAGAGATCGGGGGTACCAAGAGACCCAGTACTTC.

The genes are TRBV6-5 and TRBJ2-1, with 8 bases lining up with TRBD2. This CDR3 is built from 15 residues. V shed 2 bases and J 10 bases; nucleotides not matched to a gene: 10. Germline V gene data show CDR1 as MNHEY and CDR2 as SVGAGI. CDR3 coding DNA: TGTGCCAGCAGTTACCTCCGGGAGGGCCATCAGGAGCAGTTCTTC. Protein: CASSYLREGHQEQFF.

The J gene is TRBJ2-7, the V gene TRBV2; 10 bases are a match to TRBD1. CDR1 is SNHLY and CDR2 is FYNNEI in the germline V gene. Trimming cost V 7 bases and J 0 bases; bases outside gene matches: 9. CDR3 length: 16 amino acids. The CDR3 reads CASMEDRGVHSYEQYF. DNA for the CDR3: TGTGCCAGCATGGAGGACAGGGGGGTCCACTCCTACGAGCAGTACTTC.

The chain couples TRBV11-3 to TRBJ1-1; D not certain. Trimming removed 4 bases at V and 7 bases at J, with 16 bases between. The CDR3 covers 14 residues. From germline, CDR1 is SGHNT and CDR2 YENEEA. CDR3 DNA: TGTGCCAGCAGCTCCGGGAGATCCCGGAGTGAAGCTTTCTTT. Protein sequence: CASSSGRSRSEAFF.